This passage covers 23 T cell receptor beta chains from one sample sequenced in a study of blood T cell repertoires in COVID-19. Data came from immunoSEQ multiplex PCR; TCRdb stores just in-frame clones and leaves some out. The table has 400,000 to 550,000 clones, approximately 90% seen once. Sequenced material: PBMCs or T cells enriched from blood (not recorded which). The origin of the receptors is a woman aged 18-29 years with acute COVID-19.

The genes are TRBV3-1 (or the pseudogene TRBV3-2) and TRBJ1-1; D is unresolved. Germline assignment: CDR1 LGHDT and CDR2 YNNKEL (reference sequence). V was trimmed by 7 bases and J by 2 bases, leaving 17 bases between them. The CDR3 loop spans 15 amino acids. CDR3 DNA: TGTGCCAGCAAACCGGGAGGTGAGGAAAACACTGAAGCTTTCTTT. Translation gives CASKPGGEENTEAFF.

V is TRBV7-9 and J is TRBJ2-2; D remains ambiguous. Trimming removed 1 base from V and 0 bases from J, with 12 bases in between. CDR3 size: 17 residues. Looked up from germline, CDR1 is SEHNR and CDR2 is FQNEAQ (reference sequence). CDR3 amino acids: CASSLGIQRTNTGELFF. The CDR3 coding sequence is TGTGCCAGCAGCTTAGGTATCCAGCGAACGAACACCGGGGAGCTGTTTTTT.

V is TRBV27 and J is TRBJ2-7; 10 positions match TRBD2. Germline CDR1 and CDR2: MNHEY and SMNVEV (reference sequence). V shed 5 bases and J 2 bases; nucleotides not matched to a gene: 6. This CDR3 comprises 15 residues. The CDR3 DNA sequence: TGTGCCAGCAGTGGGGGACTAGCGTATACCTACGAGCAGTACTTC. Its translation is CASSGGLAYTYEQYF.

This clone was observed a handful of times. The chain uses TRBV7-6 and TRBJ2-1; 13 bases are shared with TRBD2. The ends lost 5 bases at V and 6 bases at J; junction bases unmatched: 19. The CDR3 has 20 residues. The germline V gene has CDR1 SGHVS and CDR2 FNYEAQ. The CDR3 loop is CASSQPRTSGSPLRFNEQFF. The CDR3 DNA sequence: TGTGCCAGCAGCCAGCCCAGGACTAGCGGGAGCCCCCTTCGGTTCAATGAGCAGTTCTTC.

The V and J genes are TRBV3-1 (or the pseudogene TRBV3-2) and TRBJ1-2, with TRBD1 as a possible D gene (5 bases). Trimming left V 0 bases short and J 0 bases short, with 20 bases between. This CDR3 has 19 amino acids. Germline V gives CDR1 LGHDT, CDR2 YNNKEL (reference sequence). CDR3 coding DNA: TGTGCCAGCAGCCAAGAGGGGCCGGGGAGGGTCCTAGCTAACTATGGCTACACCTTC. Translated: CASSQEGPGRVLANYGYTF.

This sequence joins TRBV4-3 and TRBJ1-1; the D is unclear. This CDR3 spans 15 amino acids. Trimming stripped 1 base from V and 0 bases from J, with 9 bases between. From germline, CDR1 is LGHNA and CDR2 YSLEER. Here the CDR3 reads CASSQVSLMNTEAFF. The CDR3 DNA reads TGCGCCAGCAGCCAAGTTTCACTTATGAACACTGAAGCTTTCTTT.

V and J are TRBV10-3 and TRBJ2-7, with 7 bases identical to TRBD2. Germline V gene data show CDR1 as ENHRY and CDR2 as SYGVKD. The CDR3 extends over 13 amino acids. The ends lost 6 bases at V and 2 bases at J; junction bases unmatched: 4. CDR3 sequence reads: CAIRMGTTYEQYF. CDR3 in DNA: TGTGCCATCAGGATGGGGACTACCTACGAGCAGTACTTC.

The rearrangement uses TRBV10-3 and TRBJ2-7; a weak D match, TRBD1 (6 bases). The germline CDR1 and CDR2 sequences are ENHRY and SYGVKD. The V end was cut by 0 bases, the J end by 2 bases, with 14 bases between. The CDR3 has 16 amino acids. Here the CDR3 reads CAISESSGAETYEQYF. The DNA for the CDR3 is TGTGCCATCAGTGAGTCGTCAGGGGCAGAGACCTACGAGCAGTACTTC.

The CDR3, as DNA: TGTGCCAGCAGTGAAGCTTCTACAGCTAGCTACACCTTC. Translation: CASSEASTASYTF. V is TRBV6-1 and J is TRBJ1-2; no definite D call. Germline V gene data show CDR1 as MNHNS and CDR2 as SASEGT. CDR3 length: 13 amino acids. The V gene lost 0 bases and the J gene lost 9 bases, with 11 bases spanning the gap.

This clone was seen a few times. The J gene is TRBJ1-2, the V gene TRBV27, with D possibly being TRBD1 (6 bases). The CDR3 is made up of 13 amino acids. V lost 3 bases and J 6 bases, leaving 11 bases between the germline ends. Germline assignment: CDR1 MNHEY and CDR2 SMNVEV (reference sequence). CDR3 in amino acids: CASSLGGRDGYTF. CDR3 in DNA: TGTGCCAGCAGTTTGGGGGGGCGGGATGGCTACACCTTC.

The chain is built from TRBV28 and TRBJ2-7; 7 nucleotides line up with TRBD1. Germline trimming cut 5 bases from V and 5 bases from J; bases unmatched to any gene: 6. The germline V gene encodes CDR1 MDHEN and CDR2 SYDVKM. The CDR3 has 13 amino acids. The CDR3 nucleotides are TGTGCCAGCAGTATCGACAGGGCTAACGAGCAGTACTTC. It codes for CASSIDRANEQYF.

V and J are TRBV12-5 and TRBJ2-1, with TRBD1 matching over 8 bases. The CDR3 consists of 15 residues. Germline V lookup: CDR1 LGHNT, CDR2 FRNRAP. V was clipped by 3 bases and J by 7 bases; unmatched bases: 8. CDR3 region: CASGLGQGAGNEQFF. The DNA for the CDR3 is TGTGCTAGTGGTTTAGGGCAGGGGGCTGGTAATGAGCAGTTCTTC.

The V call is TRBV5-1, the J call TRBJ1-3, with D perhaps TRBD1 (6 bases). Trimming cost V 3 bases and J 0 bases, with 13 bases left between them. Germline CDR1 SGHRS, CDR2 YFSETQ. This CDR3 comprises 16 residues. The chain's CDR3 is CASSSTGTSSGNTIYF. The CDR3 region has the DNA TGCGCCAGCAGCTCCACCGGGACATCCTCTGGAAACACCATATATTTT.

J is TRBJ1-2 and V is TRBV4-2; 10 positions match TRBD1. This CDR3 comprises 16 residues. Trimming cost V 1 base and J 8 bases; bases outside gene matches: 10. Germline V CDR1 and CDR2: LGHNA, YNFKEQ. CDR3 protein: CASSQGSGQGNEGYTF. For the CDR3, the DNA is TGTGCCAGCAGCCAAGGTTCGGGACAGGGGAATGAGGGCTACACCTTC.

The V call is TRBV7-6, the J call TRBJ2-5; 9 bases are shared with TRBD2. Germline CDR1 and CDR2: SGHVS and FNYEAQ. This CDR3 contains 21 residues. V gave up 1 base and J gave up 2 bases; unmatched junction bases: 20. This chain's CDR3 is CASSLVLPGRLAGTPQETQYF. The CDR3 DNA reads as TGTGCCAGCAGCTTAGTTCTCCCAGGGAGGCTAGCGGGGACACCACAAGAGACCCAGTACTTC.

The CDR3 reads CASSEVPQDSGNYEQYF. The CDR3 coding sequence is TGTGCCAGCAGTGAAGTTCCCCAGGACTCAGGAAACTACGAGCAGTACTTC. The V gene is TRBV6-1, the J gene TRBJ2-7, with D maybe TRBD2 (5 bases). V lost 1 base, J lost 3 bases, and 19 bases lay in between. The CDR3 is 17 amino acids. Germline V CDR1 and CDR2: MNHNS, SASEGT.

This clone was recorded once. The J gene is TRBJ2-2, the V gene TRBV10-1; D is possibly TRBD2 (5 bases). The CDR3 totals 14 residues. The germline V gene encodes CDR1 WNHNN and CDR2 SYGVQD (reference sequence). Trimming shortened V by 2 bases and J by 6 bases, and 10 bases separated the two germline ends. The DNA of the CDR3 is TGCGCCAGCAGTGAGGCCCTAGCTCCCGGGGAGCTGTTTTTT. It yields the protein CASSEALAPGELFF.

This rearrangement joins TRBV5-8 to TRBJ2-7; perhaps TRBD2 as D (6 bases). The germline V gene encodes CDR1 SGHTS and CDR2 YDEGEE. The CDR3 is 15 residues long. Between the trimmed V and J ends, which lost 0 bases and 3 bases, there was a span of 13 bases. The CDR3 spells CASSLGRGIGYEQYF. CDR3 nucleotides: TGTGCCAGCAGCTTGGGACGCGGGATAGGCTACGAGCAGTACTTC. The variable domain in full, completed from reference TRBV5-8 and TRBJ2-7, reads EAGVTQSPTHLIKTRGQQATLRCSPISGHTSVYWYQQALGLGLQFLLWYDEGEERNRGNFPPRFSGRQFPNYSSELNVNALELEDSALYLCASSLGRGIGYEQYFGPGTRLTVT.

In nucleotides, the CDR3 is TGTGCCTGGAGTGACGGGAGCTCCTACAATGAGCAGTTCTTC. Translated, it gives CAWSDGSSYNEQFF. The chain recombines TRBV30 with TRBJ2-1; a weak D match, TRBD2 (6 bases). V was clipped by 1 base and J by 0 bases, with 7 bases between them. CDR3 length equals 14 residues. Germline V gives CDR1 GTSNPN, CDR2 SVGIG (reference sequence).

This CDR3 is CASSPGTRGYF. DNA of the CDR3: TGTGCCAGCAGCCCAGGGACTAGAGGGTACTTC. The chain has TRBV14 and TRBJ2-7; TRBD2 aligns across 8 bases. J lost 12 bases, V lost 4 bases, and 5 bases had no gene match. Germline CDR1 is SGHDN and CDR2 is FVKESK. This CDR3 is 11 amino acids long.

V is TRBV28 and J is TRBJ2-1; 10 bases map to TRBD1. Germline CDR1 MDHEN, CDR2 SYDVKM. The CDR3 covers 14 residues. The V segment lost 6 bases and the J segment 2 bases; nucleotides outside the gene matches: 1. This chain's CDR3 is CASRGQGTYNEQFF. In DNA form, the CDR3 reads TGTGCCAGCAGGGGACAGGGGACCTACAATGAGCAGTTCTTC.

V and J are TRBV28 and TRBJ2-1; D unclear. The CDR3 spans 15 residues. The ends were cut back, 8 bases at V and 8 bases at J, with 22 bases in the middle. CDR1 and CDR2 from the germline V gene are MDHEN and SYDVKM. The DNA for the CDR3 is TGTGCCAGCGGCCCTAGTTATCGTTCTCGTGATGAGCAGTTCTTC. Translating gives CASGPSYRSRDEQFF.

This chain joins TRBV7-2 and TRBJ1-1; D gene unclear. V lost 11 bases and J lost 4, with 11 bases in between. CDR3 size: 11 residues. Germline lookup yields CDR1 SGHTA and CDR2 FQGNSA. The chain's CDR3 is CAVGVRTEAFF. The CDR3 DNA sequence: TGTGCCGTCGGGGTACGCACTGAAGCTTTCTTT.